This entry concerns a single TCR beta chain. Original methodology: Reference gene primer amplification yielded estimated nucleated cell counts. Measured with immunoSEQ multiplex PCR; TCRdb has only the in-frame clones, and not every one. That table is the source of V, J and clone size, and D and trimming were worked out from the DNA. The sample holds tens of thousands of clones; roughly 86% are singletons and the top ten take over 2.5%. This specimen comes from a study of blood T cell repertoires in COVID-19. Overall study context: Whether acute or convalescent, the COVID-19 samples came from the United States, Italy and Spain. Sample material is recorded as cDNA or gDNA derived from T cells, B-cell-depleted T cells, or PBMCs.

The CDR3 has 16 amino acids. CDR1 is SGHTA, CDR2 FQGNSA, per germline. The V segment lost 3 bases and the J segment 7 bases; nucleotides outside the gene matches: 5. The chain couples TRBV7-2 to TRBJ2-1; 14 nucleotides align to TRBD2. Sequencing input: peripheral blood. This receptor was taken from a man between 45 and 60 years old with active COVID-19. The CDR3 coding sequence is TGTGCCAGCAGCTTGGGACTAGCGGGGGCGGGGAATGAGCAGTTCTTC. Translation gives CASSLGLAGAGNEQFF. Supplemented by reference TRBV7-2 and TRBJ2-1, the full variable domain reads GAGVSQSPSNKVTEKGKDVELRCDPISGHTALYWYRQSLGQGLEFLIYFQGNSAPDKSGLPSDRFSAERTGGSVSTLTIQRTQQEDSAVYLCASSLGLAGAGNEQFFGPGTRLTVL.